This T cell receptor beta chain was identified in a study of shared clonotypes between healthy human individuals. The table came from immunoSEQ multiplex PCR; TCRdb's copy has only in-frame clones and leaves some out. The table lists about 2.2 million clones, approximately 94% of them singletons. Positive CCR7 selection of CD45RO-negative cells yielded the naive CD8 cells, and terminally differentiated effector memory CD45RA+ cells were excluded. V dropped 5 bases and J dropped 7 bases, with 9 bases sitting between them. This CDR3 has 12 amino acids. Germline CDR1 is SGHDT and CDR2 is YYEEEE. The receptor comes from a man aged 18 to 29 in good health. Some clones in this sample may be carry-over from other donors' samples. The V gene is TRBV5-6, the J gene TRBJ2-2; D is undetermined. The sequencing sample was made of naive CD8+ T cells from PBMCs. CDR3 in DNA: TGTGCCAGCAGTCATCGCCGCGGGGAGCTGTTTTTT. Translating it yields CASSHRRGELFF. The whole variable domain, remainder taken from reference TRBV5-6 and TRBJ2-2, is DAGVTQSPTHLIKTRGQQVTLRCSPKSGHDTVSWYQQALGQGPQFIFQYYEEEERQRGNFPDRFSGHQFPNYSSELNVNALLLGDSALYLCASSHRRGELFFGEGSRLTVL.